Presented here are 14 T cell receptor beta chains from one specimen sequenced in a study of T-cell reconstitution after alpha-beta-depleted transplantation in children. As it was prepared, the TCRbeta library received unique molecular identifiers. MiXCR, run by TCRdb on the PCR reads, gives a single entry per CDR3 protein. The table shows 900,000 or so distinct CDR3 sequences, with approximately 15% occurring only once. Sequenced material: PBMCs, mostly from graft donor cells, taken 360 days after TCRalphabeta/CD19-depleted stem cell transplant. These receptors originate from a male patient younger than 18 who had a stem cell transplant for acute lymphoblastic leukemia, so the T cells may come from the graft donor.

The rearrangement uses TRBV6-1 and TRBJ2-1, with TRBD2 matching 13 bases. This CDR3 contains 17 residues. Germline loops: CDR1 MNHNS, CDR2 SASEGT. The V segment lost 3 bases and the J segment 6 bases; nucleotides outside the gene matches: 8. The CDR3 spells CASSEGTSGAPGNEQFF. CDR3 coding DNA: TGTGCCAGCAGTGAGGGGACTAGCGGGGCCCCCGGCAATGAGCAGTTCTTC.

This clonotype was recorded a few times. The chain carries TRBV6-2 or TRBV6-3 and TRBJ2-7; 12 nucleotides align to TRBD2. CDR1 is MNHEY and CDR2 is SVGEGT in the germline V gene. The trim removed 6 bases at V and 1 base at J, leaving 7 bases unmatched. The CDR3 has 16 residues. CDR3 residues: CASSPQGLAGSYEQYF. The DNA of the CDR3 is TGTGCCAGCAGCCCCCAAGGACTAGCGGGGTCCTACGAGCAGTACTTC.

There are a few counts of this clonotype. V and J are TRBV5-1 and TRBJ2-7; 10 bases line up with TRBD2. CDR1 is SGHRS, CDR2 YFSETQ, per germline. The CDR3 is 13 amino acids. Trimming at V came to 7 bases and at J to 4 bases, leaving 5 bases not matched to a gene. The CDR3 DNA reads TGCGCCAGCGGGACTAGCGTGTCGTACGAGCAGTACTTC. Residues: CASGTSVSYEQYF.

The genes are TRBV9 and TRBJ2-3, with D tentatively TRBD2 (6 bases). Germline CDR1 reads SGDLS; CDR2 reads YYNGEE. This CDR3 spans 15 amino acids. The ends were cut back, 0 bases at V and 2 bases at J, with 10 bases in the middle. Written as DNA, the CDR3 is TGTGCCAGCAGCGTAGGCGCGGGATTCACAGATACGCAGTATTTT. It encodes CASSVGAGFTDTQYF. The full variable domain, rest sourced from reference TRBV9 and TRBJ2-3, is DSGVTQTPKHLITATGQRVTLRCSPRSGDLSVYWYQQSLDQGLQFLIQYYNGEERAKGNILERFSAQQFPDLHSELNLSSLELGDSALYFCASSVGAGFTDTQYFGPGTRLTVL.

A word on this clonotype: A much larger clone differs by one base, so this may be a read error. This sequence joins TRBV7-2 and TRBJ2-7; D is unclear. CDR1 SGHTA and CDR2 FQGNSA come from the germline V gene. This CDR3 region has 16 residues. CDR3 sequence: CVSSLDPGPIYYEQYF. The CDR3 DNA sequence: TGTGTCAGCAGCTTAGATCCCGGACCGATATACTACGAGCAGTACTTC. Filled out from reference TRBV7-2 and TRBJ2-7, the complete variable domain reads GAGVSQSPSNKVTEKGKDVELRCDPISGHTALYWYRQSLGQGLEFLIYFQGNSAPDKSGLPSDRFSAERTGGSVSTLTIQRTQQEDSAVYLCVSSLDPGPIYYEQYFGPGTRLTVT.

This clonotype was observed a few times. The chain carries TRBV5-1 and TRBJ2-1; unclear D gene. This CDR3 has 16 amino acids. CDR1 is SGHRS and CDR2 is YFSETQ in the germline V gene. The germline V and J ends were trimmed by 0 bases and 0 bases, with 10 bases remaining between them. The CDR3 region has the DNA TGCGCCAGCAGCTTGGCACCCCTAGGCTCCTACAATGAGCAGTTCTTC. Encoded protein: CASSLAPLGSYNEQFF. The complete variable domain, with remaining parts taken from reference TRBV5-1 and TRBJ2-1, reads KAGVTQTPRYLIKTRGQQVTLSCSPISGHRSVSWYQQTPGQGLQFLFEYFSETQRNKGNFPGRFSGRQFSNSRSEMNVSTLELGDSALYLCASSLAPLGSYNEQFFGPGTRLTVL.

A few counts support this clonotype. The rearrangement links TRBV6-2 or TRBV6-3 to TRBJ2-7; TRBD1 matches 7 bases. CDR3 length equals 15 residues. CDR1 MNHEY and CDR2 SVGEGT come from the germline V gene. The trim removed 8 bases at V and 2 bases at J, leaving 12 bases unmatched. The CDR3 is CASCSPGTATYEQYF. CDR3 coding DNA: TGTGCCAGCTGCTCCCCCGGGACAGCCACCTACGAGCAGTACTTC.

This clonotype occurred a few times. The chain joins TRBV20-1 to TRBJ2-5; tentatively, D is TRBD2 (5 bases). Per the germline V gene, CDR1 is DFQATT and CDR2 is SNEGSKA (reference sequence). The CDR3 extends over 13 amino acids. The V and J ends lost 3 bases and 5 bases respectively, with 13 bases between them. As DNA, the CDR3 is TGCAGTGCTAGTATCGCTACTAGGGAGACCCAGTACTTC. This sequence encodes CSASIATRETQYF.

The V call is TRBV20-1, the J call TRBJ1-6; TRBD1 might be the D (6 bases). CDR1 and CDR2 (germline): DFQATT, SNEGSKA (reference sequence). V was shortened by 3 bases and J by 0 bases, with 15 bases between the two germline ends. This CDR3 contains 17 residues. In nucleotides, the CDR3 is TGCAGTGCTAGGGGAGGAGGGACAACCTCCTATAATTCACCCCTCCACTTT. It specifies CSARGGGTTSYNSPLHF.

As regards this clonotype: A read error is likely, as this CDR3 ends without the conserved phenylalanine or tryptophan. The chain couples TRBV10-2 to TRBJ1-1; D is perhaps TRBD1 (5 bases). The CDR3 has 13 amino acids. Trimming left V 8 bases short and J 4 bases short, with 14 bases between. In germline, CDR1 is WSHSY, CDR2 SAAADI. CDR3 DNA sequence: TGCGCCAGCTTAGGGCAGGGCGGCACTGAAGCTTTCATT. Its translation: CASLGQGGTEAFI.

There are many counts of this clonotype. The V call is TRBV10-2, the J call TRBJ2-7; tentative D call: TRBD2 (6 bases). The CDR3 length is 15 residues. Trimming cost V 2 bases and J 1 base, with 12 bases left between them. CDR1 WSHSY and CDR2 SAAADI come from the germline V gene. CDR3 sequence reads: CASSETAGISYEQYF. DNA for the CDR3: TGCGCCAGCAGTGAGACGGCGGGGATTTCCTACGAGCAGTACTTC.

This chain joins TRBV5-6 and TRBJ2-1; D ambiguous. The CDR3 spans 15 residues. In germline, CDR1 is SGHDT, CDR2 YYEEEE. V dropped 5 bases and J dropped 2 bases, with 14 bases sitting between them. The CDR3 loop reads CASSSLDGAYNEQFF. CDR3 sequence (DNA): TGTGCCAGCAGTTCTCTCGACGGTGCCTACAATGAGCAGTTCTTC.

The CDR3 loop reads CASSLDRDRKGYEQYF. The CDR3 bases are TGTGCCAGCAGCTTAGACCGGGACAGAAAAGGGTACGAGCAGTACTTC. This chain links TRBV7-9 with TRBJ2-7; 7 positions match TRBD1. From germline, CDR1 is SEHNR and CDR2 FQNEAQ (reference sequence). The CDR3 is 16 residues long. The V gene end was trimmed by 1 base and the J gene end by 4 bases; junction bases not matched to a gene: 10.

The chain carries TRBV18 and TRBJ2-7, with 11 positions matching TRBD2. CDR1 and CDR2 from the germline V gene are KGHSH and LQKENI. The CDR3 sequence is 17 residues long. V lost 3 bases, J lost 4 bases, and 11 bases stayed unmatched. CDR3 in DNA: TGTGCCAGCTCACCGCGACATTCTAGCGGGAGGCGGTACGAGCAGTACTTC. As protein: CASSPRHSSGRRYEQYF.